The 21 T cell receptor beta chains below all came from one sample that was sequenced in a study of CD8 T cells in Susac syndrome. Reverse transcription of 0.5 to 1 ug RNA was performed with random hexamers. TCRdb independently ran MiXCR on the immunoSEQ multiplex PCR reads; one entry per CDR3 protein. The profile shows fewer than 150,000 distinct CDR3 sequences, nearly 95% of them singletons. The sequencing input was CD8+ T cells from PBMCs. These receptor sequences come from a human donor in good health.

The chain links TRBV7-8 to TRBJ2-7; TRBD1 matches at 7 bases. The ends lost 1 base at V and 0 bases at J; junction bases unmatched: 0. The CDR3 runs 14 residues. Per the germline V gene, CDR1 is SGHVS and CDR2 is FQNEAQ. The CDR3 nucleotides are TGTGCCAGCAGCTTAGGGGACAGCTCCTACGAGCAGTACTTC. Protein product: CASSLGDSSYEQYF.

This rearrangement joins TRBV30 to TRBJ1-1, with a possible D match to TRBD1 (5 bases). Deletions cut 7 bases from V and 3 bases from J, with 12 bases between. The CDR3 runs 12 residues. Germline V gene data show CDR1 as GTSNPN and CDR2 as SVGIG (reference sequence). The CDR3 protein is CAYPGPHTEAFF. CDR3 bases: TGTGCCTACCCGGGGCCCCACACTGAAGCTTTCTTT.

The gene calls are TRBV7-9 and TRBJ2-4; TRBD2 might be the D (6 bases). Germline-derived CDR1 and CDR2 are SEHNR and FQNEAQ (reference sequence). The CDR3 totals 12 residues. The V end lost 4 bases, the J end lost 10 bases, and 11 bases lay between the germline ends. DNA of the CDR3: TGTGCCAGCAGCTCGGGACTTTCGATTCAGTACTTC. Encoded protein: CASSSGLSIQYF. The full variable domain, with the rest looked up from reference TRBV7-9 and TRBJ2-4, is DTGVSQNPRHKITKRGQNVTFRCDPISEHNRLYWYRQTLGQGPEFLTYFQNEAQLEKSRLLSDRFSAERPKGSFSTLEIQRTEQGDSAMYLCASSSGLSIQYFGAGTRLSVL.

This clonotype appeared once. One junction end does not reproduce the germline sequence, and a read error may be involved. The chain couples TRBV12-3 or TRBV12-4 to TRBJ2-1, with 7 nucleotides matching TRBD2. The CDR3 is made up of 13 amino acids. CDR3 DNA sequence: TGTGCCAGCAGTGTAGCGGGCTATGATGAGCAGTTCTTC. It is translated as CASSVAGYDEQFF.

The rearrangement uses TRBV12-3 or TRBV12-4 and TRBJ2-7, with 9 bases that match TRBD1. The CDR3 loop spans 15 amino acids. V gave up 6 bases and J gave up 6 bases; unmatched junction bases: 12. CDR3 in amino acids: CASSSTGTGTTEQYF. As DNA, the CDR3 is TGTGCCAGCAGCAGTACCGGGACAGGGACTACCGAGCAGTACTTC.

This CDR3 reads CSARPLGAAVNYGYTF. The CDR3 DNA is TGCAGTGCTAGGCCCTTGGGAGCGGCAGTAAACTATGGCTACACCTTC. V usage is TRBV20-1 and J usage is TRBJ1-2; D gene uncertain. The CDR3 sequence is 16 residues long. V was cut by 3 bases and J by 2 bases, with 19 bases left in between. Germline CDR1 reads DFQATT; CDR2 reads SNEGSKA (reference sequence).

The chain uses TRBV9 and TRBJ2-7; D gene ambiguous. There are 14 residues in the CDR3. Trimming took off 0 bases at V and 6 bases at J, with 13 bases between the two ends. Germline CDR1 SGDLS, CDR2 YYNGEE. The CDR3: CASSVAALSLEQYF. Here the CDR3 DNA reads TGTGCCAGCAGCGTAGCTGCCCTATCTCTCGAGCAGTACTTC.

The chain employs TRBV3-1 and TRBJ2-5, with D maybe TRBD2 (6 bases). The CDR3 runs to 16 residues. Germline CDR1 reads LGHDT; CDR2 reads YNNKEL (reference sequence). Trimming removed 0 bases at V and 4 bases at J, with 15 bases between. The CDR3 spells CASSQDWREGGETQYF. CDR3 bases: TGTGCCAGCAGCCAAGATTGGCGGGAAGGAGGAGAGACCCAGTACTTC.

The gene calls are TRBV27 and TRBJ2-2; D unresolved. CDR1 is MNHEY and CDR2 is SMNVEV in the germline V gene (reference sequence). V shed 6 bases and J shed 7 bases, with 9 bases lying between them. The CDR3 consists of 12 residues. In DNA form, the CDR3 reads TGTGCCAGCAGCCACAGCGACGGGGAGCTGTTTTTT. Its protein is CASSHSDGELFF.

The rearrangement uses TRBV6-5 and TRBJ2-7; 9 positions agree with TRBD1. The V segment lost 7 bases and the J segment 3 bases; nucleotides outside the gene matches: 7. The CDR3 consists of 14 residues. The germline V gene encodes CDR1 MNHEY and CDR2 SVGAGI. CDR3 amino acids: CASTFDRGFYEQYF. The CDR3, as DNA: TGTGCCAGCACCTTCGACAGGGGGTTCTACGAGCAGTACTTC.

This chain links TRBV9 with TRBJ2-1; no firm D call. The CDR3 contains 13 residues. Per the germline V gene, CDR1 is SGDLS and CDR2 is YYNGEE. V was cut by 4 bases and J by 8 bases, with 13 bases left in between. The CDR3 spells CASSSSQSDEQFF. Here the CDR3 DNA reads TGTGCCAGCAGCTCCAGCCAGTCTGATGAGCAGTTCTTC. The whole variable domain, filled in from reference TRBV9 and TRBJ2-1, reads DSGVTQTPKHLITATGQRVTLRCSPRSGDLSVYWYQQSLDQGLQFLIQYYNGEERAKGNILERFSAQQFPDLHSELNLSSLELGDSALYFCASSSSQSDEQFFGPGTRLTVL.

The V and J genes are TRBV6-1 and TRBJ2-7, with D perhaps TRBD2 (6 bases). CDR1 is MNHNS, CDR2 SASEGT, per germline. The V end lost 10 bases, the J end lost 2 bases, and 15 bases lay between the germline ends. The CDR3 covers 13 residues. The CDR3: CATMPGLPYEQYF. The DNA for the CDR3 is TGTGCCACCATGCCAGGACTACCCTACGAGCAGTACTTC.

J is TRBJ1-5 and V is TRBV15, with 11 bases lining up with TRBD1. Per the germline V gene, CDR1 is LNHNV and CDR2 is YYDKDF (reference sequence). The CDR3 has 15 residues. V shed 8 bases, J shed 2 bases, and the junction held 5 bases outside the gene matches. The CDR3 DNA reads TGTGCCACCGCAAGGACAGGGGGCGGCAATCAGCCCCAGCATTTT. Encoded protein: CATARTGGGNQPQHF. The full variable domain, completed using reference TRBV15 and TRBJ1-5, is DAMVIQNPRYQVTQFGKPVTLSCSQTLNHNVMYWYQQKSSQAPKLLFHYYDKDFNNEADTPDNFQSRRPNTSFCFLDIRSPGLGDTAMYLCATARTGGGNQPQHFGDGTRLSIL.

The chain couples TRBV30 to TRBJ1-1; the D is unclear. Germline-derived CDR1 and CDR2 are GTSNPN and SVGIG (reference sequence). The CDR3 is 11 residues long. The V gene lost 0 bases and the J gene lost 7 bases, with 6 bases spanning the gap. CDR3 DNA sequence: TGTGCCTGGAGTGTAATGGGTGAAGCTTTCTTT. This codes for CAWSVMGEAFF.

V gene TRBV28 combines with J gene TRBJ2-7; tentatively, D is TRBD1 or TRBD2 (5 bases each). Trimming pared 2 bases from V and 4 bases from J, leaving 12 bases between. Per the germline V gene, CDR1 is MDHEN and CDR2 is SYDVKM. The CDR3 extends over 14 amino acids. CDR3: CASSLGEWGYEQYF. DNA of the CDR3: TGTGCCAGCAGTTTAGGGGAATGGGGGTACGAGCAGTACTTC.

The CDR3: CASSGGTSGQETQYF. The CDR3 coding sequence is TGTGCCAGCAGCGGAGGGACTAGCGGACAAGAGACCCAGTACTTC. The genes are TRBV9 and TRBJ2-5; 11 nucleotides agree with TRBD2. Germline lookup yields CDR1 SGDLS and CDR2 YYNGEE. The CDR3 has 15 amino acids. V was pared by 3 bases and J by 2 bases, with 3 bases of the junction left unmatched.

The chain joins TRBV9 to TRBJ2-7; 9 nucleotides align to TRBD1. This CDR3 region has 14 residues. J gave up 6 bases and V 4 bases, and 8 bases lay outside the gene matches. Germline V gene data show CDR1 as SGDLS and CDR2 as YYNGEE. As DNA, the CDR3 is TGTGCCAGCAGCTCCGGGACAGGGTTTGGCGAGCAGTACTTC. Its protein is CASSSGTGFGEQYF.

CDR3 protein: CASSSRDLATNYGYTF. In DNA form, the CDR3 reads TGTGCCAGCAGTAGTAGGGACCTGGCGACTAACTATGGCTACACCTTC. The chain links TRBV25-1 to TRBJ1-2; D is possibly TRBD1 (5 bases). With 5 bases removed from V and 0 bases from J, the gap between germline ends came to 16 bases. CDR1 and CDR2 from the germline V gene are MGHDK and SYGVNS. The CDR3 totals 16 residues.

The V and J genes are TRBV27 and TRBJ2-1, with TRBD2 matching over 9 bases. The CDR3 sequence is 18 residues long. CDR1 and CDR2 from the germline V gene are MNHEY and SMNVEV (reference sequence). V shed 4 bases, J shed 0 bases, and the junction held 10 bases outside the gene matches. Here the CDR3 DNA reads TGTGCCAGCAGTTCTTGGACTAGCGAAAAGAGCTCCTACAATGAGCAGTTCTTC. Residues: CASSSWTSEKSSYNEQFF.

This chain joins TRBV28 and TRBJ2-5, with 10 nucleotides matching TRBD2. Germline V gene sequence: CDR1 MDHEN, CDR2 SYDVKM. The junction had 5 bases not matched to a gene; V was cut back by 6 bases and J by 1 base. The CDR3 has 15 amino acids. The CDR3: CASRVGLAAQETQYF. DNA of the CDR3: TGTGCCAGCAGAGTTGGACTAGCGGCCCAAGAGACCCAGTACTTC. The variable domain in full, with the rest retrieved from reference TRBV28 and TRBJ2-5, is DVKVTQSSRYLVKRTGEKVFLECVQDMDHENMFWYRQDPGLGLRLIYFSYDVKMKEKGDIPEGYSVSREKKERFSLILESASTNQTSMYLCASRVGLAAQETQYFGPGTRLLVL.

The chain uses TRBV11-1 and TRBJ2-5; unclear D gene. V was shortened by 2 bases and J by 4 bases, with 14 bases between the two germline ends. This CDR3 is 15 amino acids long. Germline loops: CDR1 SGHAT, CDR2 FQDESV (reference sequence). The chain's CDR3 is CASSLLVLTGETQYF. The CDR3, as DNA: TGTGCCAGCAGCTTATTGGTTCTTACGGGAGAGACCCAGTACTTC.